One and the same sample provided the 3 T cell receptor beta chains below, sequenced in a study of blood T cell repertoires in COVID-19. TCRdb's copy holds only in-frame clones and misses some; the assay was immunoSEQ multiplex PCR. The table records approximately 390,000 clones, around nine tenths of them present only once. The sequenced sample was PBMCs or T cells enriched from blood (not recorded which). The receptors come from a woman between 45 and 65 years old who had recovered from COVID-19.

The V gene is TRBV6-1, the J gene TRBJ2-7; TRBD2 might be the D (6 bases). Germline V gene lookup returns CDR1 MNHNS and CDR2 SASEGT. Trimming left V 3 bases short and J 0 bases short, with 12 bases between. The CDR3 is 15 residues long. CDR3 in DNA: TGTGCCAGCAGTGACGGGACTCTGAACTCCTACGAGCAGTACTTC. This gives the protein CASSDGTLNSYEQYF.

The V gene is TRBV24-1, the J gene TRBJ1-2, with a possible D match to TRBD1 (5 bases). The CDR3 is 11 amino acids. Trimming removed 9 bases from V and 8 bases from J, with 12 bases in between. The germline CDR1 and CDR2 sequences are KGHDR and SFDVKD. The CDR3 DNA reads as TGTGCCACCCCAGGGCAGAAAGGCTACACCTTC. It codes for CATPGQKGYTF.

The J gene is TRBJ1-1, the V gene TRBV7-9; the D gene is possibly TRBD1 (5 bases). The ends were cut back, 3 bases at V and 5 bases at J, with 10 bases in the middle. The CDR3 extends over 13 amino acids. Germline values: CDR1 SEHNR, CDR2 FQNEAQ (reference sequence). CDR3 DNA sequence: TGTGCCAGCAGCTTGAGACCAGGGACTGAAGCTTTCTTT. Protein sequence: CASSLRPGTEAFF.